Listed here are 10 T cell receptor beta chains from one sample, sequenced in a study of T cells after yellow fever vaccination. One entry per CDR3 protein, called by TCRdb with MiXCR from the 5' RACE reads. The sample holds tens of thousands of distinct CDR3 sequences, roughly 7.4% seen once. Sequencing was performed on CD8+ T cells sorted from PBMCs, taken 15 days after the yellow fever booster vaccination. The receptor set was obtained from a man younger than 40 who received the YFV17D yellow fever vaccine.

This clonotype was seen many times. V and J are TRBV15 and TRBJ2-2; 8 bases map to TRBD2. V dropped 0 bases and J dropped 1; count of bases not matched to a gene: 1. Germline V gene sequence: CDR1 LNHNV, CDR2 YYDKDF (reference sequence). CDR3 size: 16 residues. The CDR3: CATSREAGENTGELFF. As DNA, the CDR3 is TGTGCCACCAGCAGAGAAGCGGGGGAGAACACCGGGGAGCTGTTTTTT.

This clonotype showed up many times. The chain recombines TRBV12-3 or TRBV12-4 with TRBJ2-7, with unresolved D. V was shortened by 5 bases and J by 3 bases, with 5 bases between the two germline ends. The CDR3 contains 11 residues. The CDR3 loop is CASSPNYEQYF. For the CDR3, the DNA is TGTGCCAGCAGTCCGAACTACGAGCAGTACTTC.

This clonotype was observed many times. The chain joins TRBV11-2 to TRBJ2-3; no definite D call. The germline V gene encodes CDR1 SGHAT and CDR2 FQNNGV. This CDR3 has 15 amino acids. The germline V and J ends were trimmed by 5 bases and 6 bases, with 18 bases remaining between them. CDR3 bases: TGTGCCAGCAGCCTTTCATACTACCCGAGCGATACGCAGTATTTT. Amino acids: CASSLSYYPSDTQYF.

This clonotype has at least ten counts. J is TRBJ2-7 and V is TRBV20-1; TRBD2 matches 11 bases. Trimming removed 7 bases from V and 4 bases from J; junction bases left unmatched: 9. Germline CDR1 and CDR2: DFQATT and SNEGSKA (reference sequence). CDR3 length: 14 amino acids. The CDR3 region has the DNA TGCAGTGGTTCGCCGGGACTAGCGGTTTACGAGCAGTACTTC. Translation gives CSGSPGLAVYEQYF.

This clonotype was found many times. This chain links TRBV5-1 with TRBJ2-7, with D maybe TRBD1 (5 bases). This CDR3 spans 12 amino acids. Germline CDR1 reads SGHRS; CDR2 reads YFSETQ. Trimming stripped 5 bases from V and 3 bases from J, with 9 bases between. The CDR3: CASSSTVYEQYF. DNA for the CDR3: TGCGCCAGCAGTTCGACAGTCTACGAGCAGTACTTC.

This clonotype was counted at least ten times. The chain has TRBV25-1 and TRBJ2-5; D possibly matches TRBD1 or TRBD2 (5 bases each). Germline CDR1 MGHDK, CDR2 SYGVNS. Deletions cut 8 bases from V and 7 bases from J, with 8 bases between. CDR3 size: 10 residues. The CDR3 DNA reads TGTGCCAGCGGGGGAGCGACCCAGTACTTC. This encodes CASGGATQYF.

This clonotype was counted only a few times. The J gene is TRBJ2-5, the V gene TRBV6-2 or TRBV6-3, with 9 bases lining up with TRBD1. The CDR3 is 18 residues long. Losses at the gene ends were 1 base for V and 4 bases for J; bases not matched to a gene: 13. The germline CDR1 and CDR2 sequences are MNHEY and SVGEGT. CDR3 region: CASSYWGQGLGVAETQYF. The CDR3 coding sequence is TGTGCCAGCAGTTACTGGGGACAGGGATTGGGAGTCGCAGAGACCCAGTACTTC.

Ten or more counts support this clonotype. The genes are TRBV7-2 and TRBJ2-1, with 7 bases lining up with TRBD2. Germline V CDR1 and CDR2: SGHTA, FQGNSA. The ends lost 1 base at V and 4 bases at J; junction bases unmatched: 7. The CDR3 extends over 16 amino acids. The CDR3 bases are TGTGCCAGCAGCTTAGGGGAGGGACCCCGTTACAATGAGCAGTTCTTC. It yields the protein CASSLGEGPRYNEQFF.

This clonotype has ten or more counts. V gene TRBV12-3 or TRBV12-4 combines with J gene TRBJ2-1; no clear D. The CDR3 sequence is 12 residues long. V was trimmed by 1 base and J by 8 bases, leaving 6 bases between them. The CDR3 protein is CASSLDSDEQFF. CDR3 nucleotides: TGTGCCAGCAGTTTAGACTCTGATGAGCAGTTCTTC.

Many counts were recorded for this clonotype. V usage is TRBV13 and J usage is TRBJ2-7; 12 bases map to TRBD2. J was trimmed by 6 bases and V by 5 bases; bases with no gene match: 11. The CDR3 loop spans 16 amino acids. CDR1 is PRHDT and CDR2 is FYEKMQ in the germline V gene (reference sequence). The CDR3 here is CASSPPRTSGISEQYF. The CDR3 DNA sequence: TGTGCCAGCAGCCCCCCCCGGACTAGCGGGATAAGCGAGCAGTACTTC.